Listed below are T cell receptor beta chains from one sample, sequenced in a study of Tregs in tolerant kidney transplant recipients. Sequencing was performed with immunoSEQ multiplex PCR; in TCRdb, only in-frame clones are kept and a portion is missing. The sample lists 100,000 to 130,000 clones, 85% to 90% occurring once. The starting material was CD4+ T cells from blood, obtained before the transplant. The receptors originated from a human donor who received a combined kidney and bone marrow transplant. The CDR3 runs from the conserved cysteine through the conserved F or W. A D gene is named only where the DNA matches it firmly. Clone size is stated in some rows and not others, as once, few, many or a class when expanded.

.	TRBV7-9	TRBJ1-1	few	CASSDLNPGTEAFF	TGTGCCAGCAGCGACCTAAATCCGGGCACTGAAGCTTTCTTT
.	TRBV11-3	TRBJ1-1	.	CASSLGTGNTEAFF	TGTGCCAGCAGCTTAGGTACAGGTAACACTGAAGCTTTCTTT
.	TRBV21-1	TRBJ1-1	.	CASSKDRGGNTEAFF	TGTGCCAGCAGCAAGGACAGGGGTGGGAACACTGAAGCTTTCTTT
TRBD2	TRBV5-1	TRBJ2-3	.	CASSALSGGATDTQYF	TGCGCCAGCAGCGCACTTAGCGGGGGGGCCACAGATACGCAGTATTTT
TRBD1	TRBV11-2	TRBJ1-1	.	CASSRGQGNTEAFF	TGTGCCAGCAGTCGCGGACAGGGAAACACTGAAGCTTTCTTT
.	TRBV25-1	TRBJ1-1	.	CASSSGTGFNTEAFF	TGTGCCAGCAGTTCAGGAACAGGGTTCAACACTGAAGCTTTCTTT
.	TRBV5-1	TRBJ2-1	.	CASSSGQLSYNEQFF	TGCGCCAGCAGCTCCGGACAGCTGTCTTACAATGAGCAGTTCTTC
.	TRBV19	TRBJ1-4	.	CASKGVLATNEKLFF	TGTGCCAGTAAGGGGGTGCTTGCAACTAATGAAAAACTGTTTTTT
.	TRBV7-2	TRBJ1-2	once	CASSSDQGFGGYTF	TGTGCCAGCAGCTCAGACCAGGGATTCGGGGGCTACACCTTC
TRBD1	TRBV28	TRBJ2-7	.	CASSLIGTGFYEQYF	TGTGCCAGCAGTTTAATCGGGACAGGGTTTTACGAGCAGTACTTC
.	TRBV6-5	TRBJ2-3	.	CASSYSAGTGDTQYF	TGTGCCAGCAGTTACTCGGCGGGAACGGGAGATACGCAGTATTTT
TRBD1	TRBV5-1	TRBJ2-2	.	CASSSLRTGNTGELFF	TGCGCCAGCAGCTCGTTAAGGACAGGGAACACCGGGGAGCTGTTTTTT
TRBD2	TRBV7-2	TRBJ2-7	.	CASSLRGGAYEQYF	TGTGCCAGCAGCCTACGGGGGGGAGCCTACGAGCAGTACTTC
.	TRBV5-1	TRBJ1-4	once	CASSLPGVGDEKLFF	TGCGCCAGCAGCTTGCCAGGGGTCGGGGATGAAAAACTGTTTTTT
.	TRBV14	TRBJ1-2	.	CASSQNRGYGYTF	TGTGCCAGCAGCCAAAATCGAGGCTATGGCTACACCTTC
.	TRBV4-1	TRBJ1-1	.	CASSQDQDSLNTEAFF	TGCGCCAGCAGCCAAGATCAAGACAGCTTGAACACTGAAGCTTTCTTT
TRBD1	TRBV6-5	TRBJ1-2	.	CASSPQGAGGYTF	TGTGCCAGCAGTCCTCAGGGGGCGGGTGGCTACACCTTC
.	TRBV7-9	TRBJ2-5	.	CASSLEGGAFGETQYF	TGTGCCAGCAGCTTAGAGGGGGGGGCCTTCGGAGAGACCCAGTACTTC
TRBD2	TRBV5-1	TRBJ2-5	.	CASSLDLSGGAKTQYF	TGCGCCAGCAGCTTGGACCTTAGCGGGGGGGCGAAGACCCAGTACTTC
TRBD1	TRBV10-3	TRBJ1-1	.	CAISALGDRKSFGSEAFF	TGTGCCATCAGTGCTCTTGGGGACAGGAAGTCTTTCGGCTCTGAAGCTTTCTTT
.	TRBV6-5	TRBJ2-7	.	CASRPVGPRYEQYF	TGTGCCAGCAGGCCTGTGGGGCCCAGATACGAGCAGTACTTC
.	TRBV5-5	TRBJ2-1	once	CASSAGSDNEQFF	TGTGCCAGCAGCGCCGGTAGCGACAATGAGCAGTTCTTC
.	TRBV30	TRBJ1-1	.	CACLTRGNTEAFF	TGTGCCTGTCTTACAAGGGGGAACACTGAAGCTTTCTTT
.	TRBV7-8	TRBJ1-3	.	CASSPPRGVAGNTIYF	TGTGCCAGCAGCCCCCCGCGGGGTGTTGCTGGAAACACCATATATTTT